Described below is a single T cell receptor beta chain sequence and its context. CDR1 and CDR2 from the germline V gene are GTSNPN and SVGIG (reference sequence). The V end was cut by 0 bases, the J end by 5 bases, with 10 bases between. The CDR3 has 14 amino acids. The data are from a study of CD8+ T cells in alopecia areata. Turning to the study itself: It was 6 to 18 months of tofacitinib, and then there were 6 months off drug.

cDNA prepared by RNA extraction and subsequent reverse transcription served as the template for sequencing. Sequencing used immunoSEQ multiplex PCR; TCRdb keeps in-frame clones, though not all of them. The table records more than 200,000 clones, around 66% of them present only once. Treatment reported: oral pan-JAK inhibitor, 5-10 mg twice daily. Sequenced material: CD4+ T cells sorted from blood, taken at roughly week 45, from a patient treated with tofacitinib. The gene calls are TRBV30 and TRBJ1-4, with a tentative D call TRBD1 (5 bases). The origin of this receptor is a human donor with alopecia areata. The CDR3 is CAWSVGTTNEKLFF. Here the CDR3 DNA reads TGTGCCTGGAGTGTAGGGACGACAAATGAAAAACTGTTTTTT.